This is a list of T cell receptor beta chains from one sample in a study of graft-versus-host responses after intestinal transplantation. No antigen has been identified for these receptors. Libraries were prepared by immunoSEQ multiplex PCR; TCRdb keeps only in-frame clonotypes and omits some of them. The table has about 78,000 clones, around 90% seen once; the top ten hold roughly 4%. Here the sequenced sample was unstimulated CD8+ T cells sorted from spleen or lymph node cells, taken before transplant. The receptor set was obtained from a human donor who was the organ donor for an intestinal transplant. Both conserved end residues are part of each CDR3.

V	J	CDR3
TRBV6-1	TRBJ1-2	CASSERRGLLTYDYTF
TRBV7-8	TRBJ1-5	CASSLGPLDRHTNQPQHF
TRBV7-9	TRBJ1-5	CASSRRTEPQHF
TRBV28	TRBJ2-3	CATGPSGVVTQYF
TRBV11-2	TRBJ2-1	CASSPAAGPHNEQFF
TRBV4-1	TRBJ2-2	CASSQVGGPNTGELFF
TRBV9	TRBJ2-5	CASSVSRDSKPQYF
TRBV29-1	TRBJ2-2	CSVLNDRENTGELFF
TRBV18	TRBJ1-1	CASSQYGLEDTEAFF
TRBV7-2	TRBJ1-2	CASKPYRGRPVYGYTF
TRBV4-1	TRBJ2-1	CASSQSGSEQFF
TRBV6-5	TRBJ1-5	CASRTGWNQPQHF
TRBV27	TRBJ2-1	CASSFPLAGVLVQFF
TRBV4-2	TRBJ2-1	CASSQTSGGAVDEQFF
TRBV4-1	TRBJ1-2	CASSQDLVTLRGYGYTF
TRBV5-1	TRBJ1-2	CASSPEGTGSDGYTF
TRBV6-1	TRBJ1-6	CASSKDRDLLPGNSPLHF
TRBV27	TRBJ2-2	CASSPRRVARGELFF
TRBV5-1	TRBJ1-2	CASSLTGRDYGYTF
TRBV5-5	TRBJ2-2	CASSLFPRRVFSGELFF
TRBV28	TRBJ2-3	CASSLTGHGTQYF
TRBV27	TRBJ2-4	CASANIQGLRAKNIQYF